Shown below are 7 T cell receptor beta chains from a single sample sequenced in a study of tumor-infiltrating lymphocytes in primary liver carcinoma. With around 450 ng total RNA as template and a constant-region primer, TCR beta cDNA was made. Three nested multiplex PCR rounds, a slightly modified ARM-PCR method, built the TCR beta libraries. The first two PCR rounds used TRBV1-TRBV30 forward primers with a C-beta reverse primer, roughly 10 cycles each. TCRdb fed the multiplex PCR reads into MiXCR, producing one record per CDR3 protein. The sample shows 250,000 to 350,000 distinct CDR3 sequences, 50% to 60% of them seen only once. Unsorted whole blood served as the source of blood RNA, and germline DNA was extracted as well. What was sequenced was peripheral blood. The receptors were sampled from a woman in her twenties or thirties with primary liver carcinoma and hepatitis B virus infection.

This clonotype was seen ten or more times. The chain carries TRBV29-1 and TRBJ2-7; 8 bases agree with TRBD1. The germline gives CDR1 SQVTM, CDR2 ANQGSEA. Losses at the gene ends were 0 bases for V and 4 bases for J; bases not matched to a gene: 14. There are 17 residues in the CDR3. CDR3 sequence reads: CSVEDRTGTGPNYEQYF. For the CDR3, the DNA is TGCAGCGTTGAAGACCGGACCGGGACAGGCCCTAATTACGAGCAGTACTTC.

The genes are TRBV28 and TRBJ1-2; 10 positions agree with TRBD1. V lost 8 bases to trimming and J lost 4 bases; unmatched junction nucleotides: 7. Germline V CDR1 and CDR2: MDHEN, SYDVKM. The CDR3 length is 14 residues. The CDR3 DNA is TGTGCCAGCGGGGGACAGGGGCGTACCTATGGCTACACCTTC. This codes for CASGGQGRTYGYTF.

The V gene is TRBV12-3 or TRBV12-4, the J gene TRBJ2-7; D not resolved. The CDR3 is 13 amino acids. The V end lost 1 base, the J end lost 5 bases, and 9 bases lay between the germline ends. The CDR3 bases are TGTGCCAGCAGTTTAGGACCTCCCCACGAGCAGTACTTC. Amino acids: CASSLGPPHEQYF.

Points on this clonotype: An end of the junction does not agree with germline; a read error may underlie this. The J gene is TRBJ1-2, the V gene TRBV11-2; D may be TRBD1 (5 bases). The CDR3 extends over 14 amino acids. CDR1 is SGHAT, CDR2 FQNNGV, per germline. DNA of the CDR3: TGTACCAGCAGCTTAGATCTATGGGGGGATGGTTACACCTTC. It translates to CTSSLDLWGDGYTF.

In this sample, this clonotype turned up a few times. This chain joins TRBV6-2 or TRBV6-3 and TRBJ2-7; no reliable D call. The V end was cut by 3 bases, the J end by 3 bases, with 9 bases between. Germline CDR1 is MNHEY and CDR2 is SVGEGT. The CDR3 is made up of 13 amino acids. The CDR3 region is CASSYVAFYEQYF. The CDR3 nucleotides are TGTGCCAGCAGTTATGTAGCCTTCTACGAGCAGTACTTC.

The chain has TRBV12-3 or TRBV12-4 and TRBJ2-7, with 7 bases identical to TRBD2. Losses at the gene ends were 6 bases for V and 7 bases for J; bases not matched to a gene: 18. The CDR3 length is 16 residues. CDR3 protein: CASSRWEGSQSGEQYF. CDR3 DNA sequence: TGTGCCAGCAGCCGGTGGGAGGGGTCCCAATCGGGGGAGCAGTACTTC.

The J gene is TRBJ1-2, the V gene TRBV6-5; D is unresolved. The CDR3 covers 13 residues. Germline V gene data show CDR1 as MNHEY and CDR2 as SVGAGI. V was shortened by 6 bases and J by 7 bases, with 15 bases between the two germline ends. CDR3 in amino acids: CASSYEIFGGYTF. CDR3 DNA sequence: TGTGCCAGCAGCTACGAGATTTTTGGTGGCTACACCTTC.